Listed below are T cell receptor beta chains from one sample, sequenced in a study of blood T cells in healthy people across ages. TCRdb independently ran MiXCR on the 5' RACE reads; one entry per CDR3 protein. The table lists about a million distinct CDR3 sequences, 45% to 50% of them singletons. Source material: blood. Receptors originate from a man aged 25-45 years in good health. Each CDR3 is given with its conserved first and last residue. The D gene is left open where the match is weak. Clone size is given for some rows only: seen once, a few or many times, or a class if the clone is expanded.

v_gene	d_gene	abundance	len	j_gene	CDR3aa	CDR3nt
TRBV7-9	TRBD1	.	15	TRBJ2-5	CASSLAWTGRETQYF	TGTGCCAGCAGCTTAGCCTGGACAGGGCGGGAGACCCAGTACTTC
TRBV20-1	.	few	12	TRBJ2-7	CSARSRVYEQYF	TGCAGTGCTAGATCCCGGGTCTACGAGCAGTACTTC
TRBV27	.	few	15	TRBJ2-3	CASSFIPLYTDTQYF	TGTGCCAGCAGTTTTATTCCCCTTTACACAGATACGCAGTATTTT
TRBV20-1	TRBD1	.	17	TRBJ2-4	CSARAGTGSFFKNIQYF	TGCAGTGCTCGAGCCGGGACAGGGTCGTTTTTCAAAAACATTCAGTACTTC
TRBV7-2	.	few	14	TRBJ2-3	CASSEYLRPDTQYF	TGTGCCAGCAGCGAATACCTACGCCCAGATACGCAGTATTTT
TRBV6-5	TRBD1	.	16	TRBJ2-7	CASSYAGDRGVYEQYF	TGTGCCAGCAGTTACGCAGGGGACAGGGGAGTCTACGAGCAGTACTTC
TRBV6-5	.	.	13	TRBJ2-5	CASKRTGTETQYF	TGTGCCAGCAAGAGGACCGGCACAGAGACCCAGTACTTC
TRBV3-1	.	.	12	TRBJ2-1	CAIGQLYNEQFF	TGTGCCATCGGACAGCTTTACAATGAGCAGTTCTTC
TRBV7-2	.	.	19	TRBJ2-6	CACSLAPGTSYSGANVLTF	TGTGCCTGCAGCTTAGCGCCCGGGACAAGTTACTCTGGGGCCAACGTCCTGACTTTC
TRBV4-3	.	.	15	TRBJ2-1	CASSQIGTSYNEHFF	TGCGCCAGCAGCCAGATCGGGACATCATACAATGAGCACTTCTTC
TRBV10-3	.	few	15	TRBJ1-5	CAISEAGGGYQPQHF	TGTGCCATCAGTGAGGCGGGGGGGGGGTATCAGCCCCAGCATTTT
TRBV6-5	.	.	15	TRBJ2-1	CAGSYRITANNEQFF	TGTGCCGGCAGTTACCGGATTACAGCGAACAATGAGCAGTTCTTC
TRBV7-2	.	few	13	TRBJ2-4	CASSSISPHIQYF	TGTGCCAGCAGCTCCATTTCCCCCCACATTCAGTACTTC
TRBV3-1	TRBD2	.	20	TRBJ2-3	CASSQGYVSVAGEVTDTQYF	TGTGCCAGCAGCCAAGGTTATGTATCCGTAGCGGGGGAAGTCACAGATACGCAGTATTTT
TRBV2	TRBD2	few	13	TRBJ2-1	CASNGGSYNEQFF	TGTGCCAGCAACGGGGGGTCCTACAATGAGCAGTTCTTC
TRBV6-2/TRBV6-3	TRBD1	.	12	TRBJ1-1	CASDRGNTEAFF	TGTGCCAGTGACAGGGGGAACACTGAAGCTTTCTTT
TRBV4-1	TRBD2	few	19	TRBJ2-1	CASSQHQKISGGGGNEQFF	TGCGCCAGCAGCCAACACCAAAAGATTTCGGGAGGGGGTGGGAATGAGCAGTTCTTC
TRBV4-2	.	.	17	TRBJ2-7	CASSHDLGQWGSYEQYF	TGTGCCAGCAGCCATGATCTTGGGCAGTGGGGTTCATACGAGCAGTACTTC
TRBV20-1	.	.	13	TRBJ2-7	CSARGHPMYEQYF	TGCAGTGCTAGGGGACACCCGATGTACGAGCAGTACTTC
TRBV6-6	.	few	14	TRBJ1-3	CASKPGSSGNTIYF	TGTGCCAGCAAGCCGGGGAGCTCTGGAAACACCATATATTTT
TRBV9	.	.	15	TRBJ2-2	CASSAIQGFTGELFF	TGTGCCAGCAGCGCGATACAGGGTTTCACCGGGGAGCTGTTTTTT
TRBV3-1	.	.	13	TRBJ1-1	CASSQGVNTEAFF	TGTGCCAGCAGCCAAGGTGTGAACACTGAAGCTTTCTTT
TRBV5-1	.	.	15	TRBJ1-2	CASSLESEVNCGYTF	TGCGCCAGCAGCTTGGAGTCGGAAGTTAACTGTGGCTACACCTTC
TRBV3-1	TRBD2	.	18	TRBJ2-3	CASRPLAGAQTSTDTQYF	TGTGCCAGCAGGCCTCTAGCGGGGGCCCAAACTAGCACAGATACGCAGTATTTT
TRBV10-3	TRBD2	.	14	TRBJ2-1	CAISPPGGYNEQFF	TGTGCCATCAGTCCTCCGGGGGGCTACAATGAGCAGTTCTTC
TRBV5-1	.	few	15	TRBJ2-7	CASSLDGDPTGEQYF	TGCGCCAGCAGCTTGGATGGGGACCCCACTGGCGAGCAGTACTTC
TRBV5-1	.	.	14	TRBJ2-7	CASSRGGDYNEQYF	TGCGCCAGCTCCAGGGGGGGCGATTACAATGAGCAGTACTTC
TRBV11-1	.	.	13	TRBJ1-6	CASSFPGFSPLHF	TGTGCCAGCAGCTTTCCGGGATTTTCACCCCTCCACTTT
TRBV27	.	few	15	TRBJ1-1	CASSFLEGIETEAFF	TGTGCCAGCAGTTTCCTTGAGGGGATCGAGACTGAAGCTTTCTTT
TRBV12-3/TRBV12-4	TRBD1	.	15	TRBJ1-5	CASSHQGAINQPQHF	TGTGCCAGCAGTCATCAGGGGGCTATCAATCAGCCCCAGCATTTT
TRBV20-1	TRBD1	.	13	TRBJ1-4	CSASRNRGEKLFF	TGCAGTGCTAGTCGTAACAGGGGCGAAAAACTGTTTTTT
TRBV6-6	.	.	16	TRBJ1-6	CASSPTQGTINSPLHF	TGTGCCAGCAGCCCTACTCAGGGTACGATTAATTCACCCCTCCACTTT
TRBV7-9	.	.	15	TRBJ2-3	CASTLNGINTDTQYF	TGTGCCAGCACCCTGAACGGGATTAATACAGATACGCAGTATTTT
TRBV4-1	.	once	14	TRBJ1-2	CASSPSAVGGAHTF	TGCGCCAGCAGCCCCTCAGCGGTGGGAGGGGCTCACACCTTC
TRBV24-1	.	few	11	TRBJ1-2	CATSGTVGYTF	TGTGCCACCAGCGGGACTGTCGGCTACACCTTC
TRBV11-3	.	.	13	TRBJ2-5	CASSLIDQETQYF	TGTGCCAGCAGCCTCATAGACCAAGAGACCCAGTACTTC
TRBV12-3/TRBV12-4	.	.	14	TRBJ1-1	CASSLGVASTEAFF	TGTGCCAGCAGTTTAGGGGTCGCGAGCACTGAAGCTTTCTTT
TRBV4-3	.	few	14	TRBJ2-4	CASSQETGKNIQYF	TGCGCCAGCAGCCAAGAGACGGGGAAAAACATTCAGTACTTC
TRBV7-2	TRBD2	few	16	TRBJ2-4	CASSLGPGGAKNIQYF	TGTGCCAGCAGCTTAGGACCGGGGGGGGCCAAAAACATTCAGTACTTC
TRBV28	.	.	18	TRBJ1-2	CASSSGGGVLFADYGYTF	TGTGCCAGCAGTTCGGGGGGAGGGGTTTTGTTTGCGGACTATGGCTACACCTTC
TRBV7-9	.	.	14	TRBJ1-2	CASSLLRDAHGYTF	TGTGCCAGCAGCTTACTCAGGGATGCCCATGGCTACACCTTC
TRBV20-1	.	.	13	TRBJ2-7	CSAREFTGYEQYF	TGCAGTGCTAGAGAATTTACAGGCTACGAGCAGTACTTC
TRBV5-1	.	.	15	TRBJ1-1	CASSPEQNVATEAFF	TGCGCCAGCAGCCCTGAACAGAATGTAGCCACTGAAGCTTTCTTT
TRBV24-1	TRBD1	.	17	TRBJ2-3	CATSDSGQGLFPDTQYF	TGTGCCACCAGTGATTCCGGACAGGGACTCTTCCCAGATACGCAGTATTTT
TRBV12-3/TRBV12-4	.	.	12	TRBJ2-3	CASSLPSNAQYF	TGTGCCAGCAGTTTGCCCTCCAATGCGCAGTATTTT
TRBV10-3	.	.	12	TRBJ1-2	CAIRAGEGGYTF	TGTGCCATCAGGGCAGGGGAGGGTGGCTACACCTTC
TRBV11-2	.	.	12	TRBJ2-7	CASSSEVYEQYF	TGTGCCAGCAGCTCAGAAGTTTACGAGCAGTACTTC
TRBV7-2	.	many	13	TRBJ2-3	CASSLLGRDTQYF	TGTGCCAGCAGCTTACTCGGCAGAGATACGCAGTATTTT
TRBV20-1	.	few	14	TRBJ1-5	CSARGTYSNQPQHF	TGCAGTGCTAGAGGGACATATAGCAATCAGCCCCAGCATTTT
TRBV5-1	TRBD2	.	15	TRBJ2-5	CASRGRGAIQETQYF	TGCGCCAGCAGAGGGCGGGGGGCAATTCAAGAGACCCAGTACTTC
TRBV20-1	.	.	15	TRBJ2-4	CSASNEGLPKNIQYF	TGCAGTGCTAGTAACGAGGGGTTGCCAAAAAACATTCAGTACTTC
TRBV4-1	.	.	15	TRBJ2-7	CASSHLQDPLYEQYF	TGCGCCAGCAGCCACCTACAGGACCCTCTATACGAGCAGTACTTC
TRBV5-1	.	few	15	TRBJ2-7	CASSADSTSSYEQYF	TGCGCCAGCAGCGCCGACAGTACCTCCTCCTACGAGCAGTACTTC
TRBV20-1	.	.	12	TRBJ1-1	CSAKIGDTEAFF	TGCAGTGCAAAAATTGGGGACACTGAAGCTTTCTTT
TRBV7-9	TRBD1	.	14	TRBJ1-2	CASSFPDRGYGYTF	TGTGCCAGCAGCTTCCCGGACAGGGGTTATGGCTACACCTTC
TRBV28	.	.	16	TRBJ2-7	CASSTIGGLSSYEQYF	TGTGCCAGCAGTACCATTGGGGGGCTTAGCTCCTACGAGCAGTACTTC